Below, one T cell receptor (beta chain) is given with its context. The target of this receptor is not known. No clone much larger than this one lies a single base away; base qualities are absent. The immunoSEQ Assay, a bias-controlled multiplex PCR, was used to amplify TCRbeta CDR3 regions from genomic DNA. The study's own analysis went as follows. Nucleated cell counts per sample were estimated from amplification of reference gene primers within the assay. To quantify the absolute abundance of each unique TCRbeta CDR3 rearrangement, sequence reads were collapsed and filtered. Productive Simpson clonality was computed per sample as the square root of Simpson's diversity index over productive rearrangements. TCRdb mirrors the immuneACCESS table, restricted to in-frame sequences. Some clones are absent from its copies; in checked studies, under half trace to an unresolved V gene, and the reason for the others is unknown. The V and J calls and clone size were taken over from that table, and D and trimming were inferred from the DNA. The table for this sample lists 110,000 to 150,000 clones; over 75% of them were counted only once. The ten largest account for about 1.8% of the sample.

Whole blood was collected in K2EDTA tubes by collaborating institutions according to the institutions' own protocols. For TCRbeta analysis, collaborators shipped samples in one of three forms: frozen whole blood, isolated PBMCs, or DNA extracted from either of those sample types. This sample is part of a study of blood T cell repertoires in COVID-19 (dated by TCRdb to the early 2020s). About the investigation overall: Samples covering the acute and convalescent phases of COVID-19 were provided by collaborators in the United States, Italy and Spain. The material from the prospective study consisted of cDNA or gDNA derived from T cells, B-cell-depleted T cells, or PBMCs. Subjects who had been exposed to COVID-19, were actively infected with it, or had recovered from it provided the deeply sampled blood TCRbeta repertoires that made up the dataset. The repertoires were released in a freely available public database meant as a resource for research on the immune response to SARS-CoV-2. Samples were obtained from the ongoing ImmuneRACE study (first 160 participants) and from about 1,300 subjects provided by 6 global collaborators. A de-identified subject ID, COVID-19 status, age in years and sex were almost always included in the sample metadata. Where HLA class I and class II types were available, the types were taken from metadata supplied by the sample provider, not from assay-based typing.

Overall results and qualifications from the work: How much clinical and demographic metadata was included differed by source and by participant, and the metadata was provided uncurated.

The CDR3 starts with the cysteine, ends with the phenylalanine, and has 13 residues. Of all the DNA, just the CDR3 is kept, 39 bases in frame from base 1. A distance of 9 bases separates the germline ends of V and J, which lose 1 base and 6 bases respectively. The CDR1 and CDR2 encoded by the germline V gene are MDHEN and SYDVKM. The sequenced material came from peripheral blood. This sequence originates from a woman in her 50s with acute or convalescent COVID-19. The chain is made from TRBV28 and TRBJ1-1; the D gene cannot be named for sure. The nucleotide sequence reads as follows: TGTGCCAGCAGTTTATATGTGGGCGCTGAAGCTTTCTTT. It translates as CASSLYVGAEAFF.